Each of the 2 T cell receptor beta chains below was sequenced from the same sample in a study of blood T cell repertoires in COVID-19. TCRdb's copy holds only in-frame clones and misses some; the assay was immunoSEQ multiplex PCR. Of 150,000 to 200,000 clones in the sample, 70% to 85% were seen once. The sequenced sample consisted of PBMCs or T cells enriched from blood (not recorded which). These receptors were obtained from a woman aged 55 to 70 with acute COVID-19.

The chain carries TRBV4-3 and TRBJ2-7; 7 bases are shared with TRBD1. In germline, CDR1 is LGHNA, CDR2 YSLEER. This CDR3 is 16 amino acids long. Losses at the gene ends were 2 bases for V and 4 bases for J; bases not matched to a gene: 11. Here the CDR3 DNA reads TGCGCCAGCAGCCAACTGAGAGACAGGGAAGGATACGAGCAGTACTTC. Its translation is CASSQLRDREGYEQYF.

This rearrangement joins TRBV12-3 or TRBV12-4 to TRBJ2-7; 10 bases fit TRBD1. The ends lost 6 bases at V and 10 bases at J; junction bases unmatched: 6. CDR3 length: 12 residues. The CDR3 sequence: CASREGTGVQYV. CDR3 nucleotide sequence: TGTGCCAGCAGAGAAGGGACAGGGGTTCAGTACGTC.